In this sample, the clone carrying this T cell receptor beta chain turned up a few times. The V gene end was trimmed by 2 bases and the J gene end by 7 bases; junction bases not matched to a gene: 5. Germline CDR1 LNHDA, CDR2 SQIVND (reference sequence). There are 15 residues in the CDR3. TCRdb reanalysed the reads using MiXCR and keeps one entry per CDR3 protein. The table includes 150,000 to 200,000 distinct CDR3 sequences, approximately 15% detected once. This entry is derived from a study of T cell repertoires in cytomegalovirus infection. Sequencing was carried out using PBMCs. This clonotype originated in a human donor in good health (CMV status not recorded). Some clones in this sample may be carry-over from other donors' samples. The chain combines TRBV19 with TRBJ2-2; 9 nucleotides align to TRBD1. This chain's CDR3 is CASSIIQGAGGELFF. DNA for the CDR3: TGTGCCAGTAGTATAATACAGGGGGCTGGCGGGGAGCTGTTTTTT. Supplemented by reference TRBV19 and TRBJ2-2, the full variable domain reads DGGITQSPKYLFRKEGQNVTLSCEQNLNHDAMYWYRQDPGQGLRLIYYSQIVNDFQKGDIAEGYSVSREKKESFPLTVTSAQKNPTAFYLCASSIIQGAGGELFFGEGSRLTVL.